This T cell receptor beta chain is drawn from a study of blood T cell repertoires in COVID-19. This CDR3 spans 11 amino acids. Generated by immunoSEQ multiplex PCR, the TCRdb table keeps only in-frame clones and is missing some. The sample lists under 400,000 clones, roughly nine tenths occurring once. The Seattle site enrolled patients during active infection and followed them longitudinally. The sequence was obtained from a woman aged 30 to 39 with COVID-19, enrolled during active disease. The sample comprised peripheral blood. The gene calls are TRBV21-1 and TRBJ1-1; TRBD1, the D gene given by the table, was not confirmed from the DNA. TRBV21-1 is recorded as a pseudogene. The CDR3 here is CASTLTGEAFF. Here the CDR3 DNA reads TGTGCCAGCACGTTGACAGGTGAAGCTTTCTTT.